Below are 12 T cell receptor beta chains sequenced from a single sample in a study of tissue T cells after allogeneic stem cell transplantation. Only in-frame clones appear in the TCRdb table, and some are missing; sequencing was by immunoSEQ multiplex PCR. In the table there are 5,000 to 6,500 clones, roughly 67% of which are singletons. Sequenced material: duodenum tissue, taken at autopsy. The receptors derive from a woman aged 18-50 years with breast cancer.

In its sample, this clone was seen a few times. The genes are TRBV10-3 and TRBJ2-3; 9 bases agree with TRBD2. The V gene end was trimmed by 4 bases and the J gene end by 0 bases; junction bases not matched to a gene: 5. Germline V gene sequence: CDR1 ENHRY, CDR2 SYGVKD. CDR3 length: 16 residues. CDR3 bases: TGTGCCATCAGTGCCAGAGCGGGGGGCAGCACAGATACGCAGTATTTT. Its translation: CAISARAGGSTDTQYF.

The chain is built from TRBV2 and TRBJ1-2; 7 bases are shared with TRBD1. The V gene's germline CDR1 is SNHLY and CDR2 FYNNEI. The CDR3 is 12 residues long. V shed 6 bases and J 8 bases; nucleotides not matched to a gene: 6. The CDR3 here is CASSAGGEGYTF. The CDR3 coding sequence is TGTGCCAGCAGCGCAGGGGGTGAGGGCTACACCTTC.

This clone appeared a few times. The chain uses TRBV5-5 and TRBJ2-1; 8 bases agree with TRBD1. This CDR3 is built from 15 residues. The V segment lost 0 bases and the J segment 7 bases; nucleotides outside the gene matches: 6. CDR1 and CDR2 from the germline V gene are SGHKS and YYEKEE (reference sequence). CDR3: CASSLEQGGLNEQFF. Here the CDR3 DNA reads TGTGCCAGCAGCTTGGAACAGGGGGGCCTAAATGAGCAGTTCTTC.

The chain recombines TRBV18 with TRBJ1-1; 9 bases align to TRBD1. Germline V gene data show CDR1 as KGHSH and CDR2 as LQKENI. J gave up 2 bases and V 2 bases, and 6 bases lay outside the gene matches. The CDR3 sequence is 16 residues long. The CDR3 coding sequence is TGTGCCAGCTCACCAGGGACAGGGACCTTTAACACTGAAGCTTTCTTT. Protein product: CASSPGTGTFNTEAFF.

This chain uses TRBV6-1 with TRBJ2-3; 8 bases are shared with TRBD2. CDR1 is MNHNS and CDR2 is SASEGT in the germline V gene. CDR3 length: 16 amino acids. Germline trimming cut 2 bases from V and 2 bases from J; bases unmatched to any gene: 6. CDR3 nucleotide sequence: TGTGCCAGCAGTGAAACTGGCGGGGGGTTCACAGATACGCAGTATTTT. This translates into CASSETGGGFTDTQYF.

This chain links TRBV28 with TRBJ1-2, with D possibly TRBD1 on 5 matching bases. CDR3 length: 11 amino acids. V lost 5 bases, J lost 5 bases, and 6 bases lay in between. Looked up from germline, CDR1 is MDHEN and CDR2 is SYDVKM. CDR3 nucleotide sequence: TGTGCCAGCAGTGAGGGGTATGGCTACACCTTC. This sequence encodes CASSEGYGYTF.

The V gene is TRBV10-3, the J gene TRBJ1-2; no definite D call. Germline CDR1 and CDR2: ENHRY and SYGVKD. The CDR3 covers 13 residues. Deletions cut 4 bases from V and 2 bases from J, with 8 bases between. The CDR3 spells CAISVDPNYGYTF. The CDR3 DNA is TGTGCCATCAGTGTCGATCCCAACTATGGCTACACCTTC.

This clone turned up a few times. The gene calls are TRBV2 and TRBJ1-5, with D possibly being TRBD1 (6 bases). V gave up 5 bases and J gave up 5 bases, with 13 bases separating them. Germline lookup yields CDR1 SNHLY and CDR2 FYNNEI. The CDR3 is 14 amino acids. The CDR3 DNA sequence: TGTGCCAGCAGTCGACAGGAGCAACATCAGCCCCAGCATTTT. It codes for CASSRQEQHQPQHF.

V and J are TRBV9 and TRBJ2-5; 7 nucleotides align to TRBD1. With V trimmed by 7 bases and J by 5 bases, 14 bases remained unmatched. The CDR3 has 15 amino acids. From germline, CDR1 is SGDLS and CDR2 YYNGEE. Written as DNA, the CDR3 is TGTGCCAGCGGCCCCGGGACAGCCGACGTGGAGACCCAGTACTTC. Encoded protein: CASGPGTADVETQYF. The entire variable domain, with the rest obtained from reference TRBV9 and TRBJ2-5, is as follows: DSGVTQTPKHLITATGQRVTLRCSPRSGDLSVYWYQQSLDQGLQFLIQYYNGEERAKGNILERFSAQQFPDLHSELNLSSLELGDSALYFCASGPGTADVETQYFGPGTRLLVL.

The DNA for the CDR3 is TGTGCCAGCAGGTTTAGCGGGAGAGCTTACAATGAGCAGTTCTTC. It codes for CASRFSGRAYNEQFF. This rearrangement joins TRBV27 to TRBJ2-1, with 9 positions matching TRBD2. In germline, CDR1 is MNHEY, CDR2 SMNVEV (reference sequence). This CDR3 is built from 15 residues. V was clipped by 6 bases and J by 4 bases; unmatched bases: 7.

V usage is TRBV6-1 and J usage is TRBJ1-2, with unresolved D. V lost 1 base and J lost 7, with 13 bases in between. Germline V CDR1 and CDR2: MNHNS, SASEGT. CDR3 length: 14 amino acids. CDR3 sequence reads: CASSEVLVNVGYTF. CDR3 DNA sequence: TGTGCCAGCAGTGAAGTTTTGGTCAATGTTGGCTACACCTTC.

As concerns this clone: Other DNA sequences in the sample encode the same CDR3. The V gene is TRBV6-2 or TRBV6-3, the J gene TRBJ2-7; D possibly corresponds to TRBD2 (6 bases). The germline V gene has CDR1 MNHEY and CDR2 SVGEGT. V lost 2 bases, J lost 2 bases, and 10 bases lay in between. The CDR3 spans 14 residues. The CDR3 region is CASSYVGGAYEQYF. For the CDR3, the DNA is TGTGCCAGCAGTTACGTCGGCGGGGCCTACGAGCAGTACTTC.